This TCR beta chain was documented in a study of blood T cells in healthy people across ages. A second about 7 to 12 cycle PCR used barcoded and J-beta primers. Samples each returned at least 2.5 million CDR3-containing paired-end reads. TCRdb re-called the 5' RACE reads through MiXCR, storing one row per CDR3 protein. Of around 1.5 million distinct CDR3 sequences listed, almost 60% were seen once; the top ten hold over 5.5%. PBMCs, at least 7 million per sample, were isolated. This clonotype was found a few times. Germline V gene lookup returns CDR1 DFQATT and CDR2 SNEGSKA (reference sequence). The CDR3 runs to 14 residues. Between the trimmed V and J ends, which lost 3 bases and 4 bases, there was a span of 14 bases.

Sequenced: blood. The genes are TRBV20-1 and TRBJ2-3; D perhaps matches TRBD2 (6 bases). The clonotype originates from a man younger than 35 in good health. The chain's CDR3 is CSASRLDGADTQYF. CDR3 nucleotide sequence: TGCAGTGCTAGTAGACTAGATGGCGCAGATACGCAGTATTTT.